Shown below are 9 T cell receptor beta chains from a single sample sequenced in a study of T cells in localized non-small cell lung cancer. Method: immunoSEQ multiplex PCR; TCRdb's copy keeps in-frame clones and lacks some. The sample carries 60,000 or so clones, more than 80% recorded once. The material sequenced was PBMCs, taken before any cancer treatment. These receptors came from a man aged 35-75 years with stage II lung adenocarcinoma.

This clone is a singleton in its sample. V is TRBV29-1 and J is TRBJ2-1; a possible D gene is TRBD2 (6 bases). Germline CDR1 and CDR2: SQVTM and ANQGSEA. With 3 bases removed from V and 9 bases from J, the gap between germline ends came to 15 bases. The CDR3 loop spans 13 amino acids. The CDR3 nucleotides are TGCAGCGTTGACACGGGGGAAACGGCTGAGCAGTTCTTC. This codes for CSVDTGETAEQFF.

The CDR3 loop is CASKPRGLYNEQFF. CDR3 DNA: TGTGCCAGCAAACCAAGGGGACTTTACAATGAGCAGTTCTTC. The chain combines TRBV2 with TRBJ2-1, with D tentatively TRBD2 (6 bases). This CDR3 is 14 amino acids long. The germline gives CDR1 SNHLY, CDR2 FYNNEI. Trimming cost V 7 bases and J 4 bases, with 14 bases left between them.

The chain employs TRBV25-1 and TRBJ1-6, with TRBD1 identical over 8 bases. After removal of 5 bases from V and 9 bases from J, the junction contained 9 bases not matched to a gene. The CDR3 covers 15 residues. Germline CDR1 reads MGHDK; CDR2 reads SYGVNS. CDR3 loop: CASSPDRGGGSPLHF. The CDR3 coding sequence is TGTGCCAGCAGTCCCGACAGGGGCGGAGGTTCACCCCTCCACTTT.

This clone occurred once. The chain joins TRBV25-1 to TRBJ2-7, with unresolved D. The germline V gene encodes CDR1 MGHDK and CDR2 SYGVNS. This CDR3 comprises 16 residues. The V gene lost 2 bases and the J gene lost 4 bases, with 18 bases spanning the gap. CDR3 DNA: TGTGCCAGCAGTGAAGGCTGGGCTGAGGAAGGGTACGAGCAGTACTTC. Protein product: CASSEGWAEEGYEQYF.

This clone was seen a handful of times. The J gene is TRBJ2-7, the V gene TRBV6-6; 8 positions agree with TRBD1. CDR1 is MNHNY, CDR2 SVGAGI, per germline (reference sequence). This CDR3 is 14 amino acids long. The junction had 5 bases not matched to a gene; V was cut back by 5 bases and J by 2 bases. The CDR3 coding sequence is TGTGCCAGCAGTGCCGGGACAGGCGCCTACGAGCAGTACTTC. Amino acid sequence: CASSAGTGAYEQYF.

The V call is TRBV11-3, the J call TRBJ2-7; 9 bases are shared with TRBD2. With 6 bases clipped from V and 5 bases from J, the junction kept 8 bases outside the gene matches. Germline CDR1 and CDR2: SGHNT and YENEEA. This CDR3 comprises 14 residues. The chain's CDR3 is CASSPGTSRNEQYF. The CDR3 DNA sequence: TGTGCCAGCAGTCCCGGGACTAGCAGAAACGAGCAGTACTTC.

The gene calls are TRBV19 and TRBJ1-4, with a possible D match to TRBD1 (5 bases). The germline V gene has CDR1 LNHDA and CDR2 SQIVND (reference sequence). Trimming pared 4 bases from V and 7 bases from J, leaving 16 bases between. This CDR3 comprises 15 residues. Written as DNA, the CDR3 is TGTGCCAGTAGTAAAACCAGGGAGAGGGGTGAAAAACTGTTTTTT. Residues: CASSKTRERGEKLFF.

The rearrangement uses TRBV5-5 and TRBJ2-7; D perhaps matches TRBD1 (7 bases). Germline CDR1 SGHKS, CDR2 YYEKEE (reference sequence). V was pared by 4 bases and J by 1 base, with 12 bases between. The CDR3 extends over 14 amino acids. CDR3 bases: TGTGCCAGCAGCCCCAGGGGGGCGTCCTACGAGCAGTACTTC. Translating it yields CASSPRGASYEQYF.

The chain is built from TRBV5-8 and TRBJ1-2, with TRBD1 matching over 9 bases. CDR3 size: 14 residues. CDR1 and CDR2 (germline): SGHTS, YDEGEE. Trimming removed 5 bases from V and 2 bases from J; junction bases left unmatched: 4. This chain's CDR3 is CASSFGTGNYGYTF. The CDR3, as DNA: TGTGCCAGCAGTTTCGGGACAGGGAACTATGGCTACACCTTC.